Listed below are T cell receptor beta chains from one sample, sequenced in a study of T cell repertoires in cytomegalovirus infection. TCRdb called the reads again in MiXCR, with one record for every CDR3 protein. The data contain about 230,000 distinct CDR3 sequences, roughly 22% of them singletons. The specimen sequenced was CD8+ T cells from PBMCs. These receptors all come from a human donor in good health (CMV status not recorded). Some clones in this sample may be carry-over from other donors' samples. Each CDR3 is given with its conserved first and last residue. A D gene is named only where the DNA matches it firmly. Expanded clones are given a class, and other clones once, few, many or no size at all.

once	-	TRBV7-2	TRBJ1-2	CASSLGAWDGYTF	TGTGCCAGCAGCTTAGGGGCATGGGACGGCTACACCTTC
-	-	TRBV12-3/TRBV12-4	TRBJ1-1	CASSLVGREAFF	TGTGCCAGCAGTTTAGTGGGAAGGGAAGCTTTCTTT
few	-	TRBV6-2/TRBV6-3	TRBJ2-3	CAGAAGTTDTQYF	TGTGCCGGCGCGGCGGGGACCACAGATACGCAGTATTTT
many	TRBD1	TRBV28	TRBJ2-7	CASRTGQGYEQYF	TGTGCCAGCAGAACGGGACAGGGGTACGAGCAGTACTTC
-	-	TRBV19	TRBJ1-5	CASSMLSGGNQPQHF	TGTGCCAGTAGTATGCTATCGGGAGGCAATCAGCCCCAGCATTTT
few	TRBD1	TRBV6-5	TRBJ1-2	CASSTNTGTARRGANGYTF	TGTGCCAGCAGTACAAACACCGGGACAGCCCGAAGGGGGGCTAATGGCTACACCTTC
-	-	TRBV28	TRBJ1-4	CASSLGATRGLFF	TGTGCCAGCAGTCTTGGAGCCACCCGAGGGCTGTTTTTT
few	TRBD2	TRBV2	TRBJ2-1	CASSEDSGGDIYNEQFF	TGTGCCAGCAGTGAAGACAGCGGGGGGGATATATACAATGAGCAGTTCTTC
few	-	TRBV15	TRBJ2-4	CATSRSYKNIQYF	TGTGCCACCAGCAGGTCGTACAAAAACATTCAGTACTTC
-	-	TRBV12-5	TRBJ2-5	CASGGDDVAQYF	TGTGCTAGTGGTGGGGACGACGTGGCCCAGTACTTC
many	-	TRBV11-2	TRBJ2-5	CASSLGLSQETQYF	TGTGCCAGCAGCTTAGGTTTATCTCAAGAGACCCAGTACTTC
many	TRBD1	TRBV7-6	TRBJ1-5	CASSAGQGSNQPQHF	TGTGCCAGCAGCGCGGGACAGGGGAGCAATCAGCCCCAGCATTTT
-	-	TRBV7-3	TRBJ2-3	CASSLNAGSTDTQYF	TGTGCCAGCAGCTTAAACGCGGGGTCCACAGATACGCAGTATTTT
-	-	TRBV5-1	TRBJ2-1	CASKAATYNEQFF	TGCGCCAGCAAGGCGGCCACCTACAATGAGCAGTTCTTC
once	-	TRBV15	TRBJ2-7	CATSEGSGSSYEQYF	TGTGCCACCAGCGAGGGGTCTGGGAGCTCCTACGAGCAGTACTTC
few	TRBD1	TRBV6-5	TRBJ1-2	CASKRQGALMVYGYTF	TGTGCCAGCAAAAGACAGGGGGCGCTTATGGTCTATGGCTACACCTTC
-	TRBD1	TRBV20-1	TRBJ2-7	CSARSDRATYEQYF	TGCAGTGCCCGATCGGACAGGGCGACCTACGAGCAGTACTTC
-	-	TRBV12-3/TRBV12-4	TRBJ1-1	CASSFGNMNTEAFF	TGTGCCAGCAGTTTCGGGAACATGAACACTGAAGCTTTCTTT
-	TRBD1	TRBV5-1	TRBJ1-1	CASSWGQSYPEAFF	TGCGCCAGCAGCTGGGGACAGTCATACCCTGAAGCTTTCTTT
few	-	TRBV7-9	TRBJ2-7	CASSARPEAPYEQYF	TGTGCCAGCAGCGCCAGGCCGGAGGCCCCCTACGAGCAGTACTTC
-	-	TRBV5-1	TRBJ2-3	CASSLGSSLVTDTQYF	TGCGCCAGCAGCTTGGGGTCTAGCTTAGTCACAGATACGCAGTATTTT
many	-	TRBV7-9	TRBJ1-1	CASSWTDTEAFF	TGTGCCAGCAGTTGGACAGACACTGAAGCTTTCTTT
-	TRBD2	TRBV6-5	TRBJ2-3	CASSLLSGGAEDTQYF	TGTGCCAGCAGCCTACTTAGCGGGGGGGCCGAAGATACGCAGTATTTT
few	TRBD1	TRBV20-1	TRBJ1-1	CSARDLLGGSTEAFF	TGCAGTGCTAGAGATCTTCTAGGGGGCAGCACTGAAGCTTTCTTT
many	-	TRBV2	TRBJ1-1	CASSEALNDYRENTEAFF	TGTGCCAGCAGTGAAGCGCTGAATGACTACAGGGAAAACACTGAAGCTTTCTTT
-	TRBD2	TRBV20-1	TRBJ2-3	CSASRDYPTDTQYF	TGCAGTGCTAGCCGGGACTATCCCACAGATACGCAGTATTTT
few	TRBD2	TRBV28	TRBJ2-3	CASSSRTSSTDTQYF	TGTGCCAGCAGCTCACGGACTAGCAGCACAGATACGCAGTATTTT